The source of this TCR beta chain is a study of OX40 agonist ivuxolimab in advanced cancers. Study-level background: Recorded diagnoses for dose-escalation patients were hepatocellular carcinoma, melanoma, renal cell or head and neck cancer. Aged about 23 to 90 with a mean of about 63 years, they were approximately 80% male. In three patients, partial responses were observed, one with hepatocellular carcinoma and two with cutaneous melanoma.

This clone was detected only once. Autoimmune disease history or systemic immunosuppression led to patients being barred. Profiled with immunoSEQ multiplex PCR; TCRdb holds only in-frame clones, not every one. The table lists 55,000 to 65,000 clones, 80% to 90% of them singletons, with 2.1% in the top ten. Source: CD4+ or CD8+ T cells sorted from blood, taken in a trial of the OX40 agonist ivuxolimab. The TCR sequence derives from an adult with an advanced solid tumor such as melanoma, head and neck, liver or kidney cancer.

CDR3 region: CASNRDTDEKLFF. The DNA of the CDR3 is TGTGCCAGCAACCGGGACACGGATGAAAAACTGTTTTTT. This rearrangement joins TRBV2 to TRBJ1-4, with a possible D match to TRBD1 (6 bases). CDR3 length: 13 residues. The germline V and J ends were trimmed by 7 bases and 6 bases, with 12 bases remaining between them. CDR1 SNHLY and CDR2 FYNNEI come from the germline V gene.